The rows below give T cell receptor beta chains drawn from one sample of a study of T cell repertoires in ileal Crohn's disease. The assay was immunoSEQ multiplex PCR, and TCRdb's table has in-frame clones only and misses some. The sample lists nearly 11,000 clones; more than 65% were seen once. Sequencing was done on a sample of ileal tissue. Every receptor here comes from an adult with Crohn's disease. The CDR3 runs from the conserved cysteine through the conserved F or W. Fields, in order: V gene, D gene, J gene, clone size, CDR3 protein, CDR3 DNA. The D gene is left open where the match is weak. Rows may omit the clone size; those that give it use once, few, many or a size class.

V gene: TRBV19; D gene: TRBD1; J gene: TRBJ1-1; clone size: once; CDR3 protein: CASSTSFWTGPQNTEAFF; CDR3 DNA: TGTGCCAGTAGTACATCATTTTGGACAGGCCCTCAAAACACTGAAGCTTTCTTT
V gene: TRBV4-1; D gene: -; J gene: TRBJ2-3; clone size: -; CDR3 protein: CASSQDSQTRATQYF; CDR3 DNA: TGCGCCAGCAGCCAAGATTCGCAGACTCGAGCTACGCAGTATTTT
V gene: TRBV4-1; D gene: TRBD2; J gene: TRBJ2-7; clone size: -; CDR3 protein: CASRGTTAVGGEQYF; CDR3 DNA: TGCGCCAGCAGGGGGACGACAGCTGTCGGGGGGGAGCAGTACTTC
V gene: TRBV6-6; D gene: -; J gene: TRBJ2-2; clone size: once; CDR3 protein: CASSSTTDNTGELFF; CDR3 DNA: TGTGCCAGCAGCTCTACGACAGATAACACCGGGGAGCTGTTTTTT
V gene: TRBV5-4; D gene: -; J gene: TRBJ2-2; clone size: -; CDR3 protein: CASSRGGYTGELFF; CDR3 DNA: TGTGCCAGCAGCAGAGGGGGATACACCGGGGAGCTGTTTTTT
V gene: TRBV4-2; D gene: TRBD1; J gene: TRBJ1-1; clone size: -; CDR3 protein: CASSPGGAGDTEAFF; CDR3 DNA: TGTGCCAGCAGCCCAGGGGGCGCCGGGGACACTGAAGCTTTCTTT
V gene: TRBV5-1; D gene: -; J gene: TRBJ1-1; clone size: -; CDR3 protein: CASSLDIGTEAFF; CDR3 DNA: TGCGCCAGCAGCCTGGATATCGGGACTGAAGCTTTCTTT
V gene: TRBV5-4; D gene: TRBD1; J gene: TRBJ1-6; clone size: -; CDR3 protein: CASSLGDSYNSPLHF; CDR3 DNA: TGTGCCAGCAGCTTGGGGGACAGCTATAATTCACCCCTCCACTTT
V gene: TRBV2; D gene: TRBD1; J gene: TRBJ1-1; clone size: -; CDR3 protein: CASSRDRVTEAFF; CDR3 DNA: TGTGCCAGCAGTCGGGACAGAGTCACTGAAGCTTTCTTT
V gene: TRBV2; D gene: -; J gene: TRBJ1-6; clone size: -; CDR3 protein: CASTGSRVNSPLHF; CDR3 DNA: TGTGCCAGCACCGGCAGCAGGGTTAATTCCCCCCTCCACTTT
V gene: TRBV2; D gene: -; J gene: TRBJ2-7; clone size: few; CDR3 protein: CASSPVLVQYF; CDR3 DNA: TGTGCCAGCTCCCCAGTTTTGGTGCAGTACTTC
V gene: TRBV5-1; D gene: -; J gene: TRBJ2-2; clone size: -; CDR3 protein: CAGARQTNTGELFF; CDR3 DNA: TGCGCAGGCGCCAGACAGACGAACACCGGGGAGCTGTTTTTT
V gene: TRBV2; D gene: -; J gene: TRBJ2-1; clone size: -; CDR3 protein: CASSELLSYNEQFF; CDR3 DNA: TGTGCCAGCAGTGAGCTACTCTCCTACAATGAGCAGTTCTTC
V gene: TRBV10-2; D gene: TRBD1; J gene: TRBJ1-6; clone size: -; CDR3 protein: CASSPTGFNSPLHF; CDR3 DNA: TGCGCCAGCAGCCCGACAGGGTTTAATTCACCCCTCCACTTT
V gene: TRBV6-5; D gene: -; J gene: TRBJ1-5; clone size: -; CDR3 protein: CASSDGTRIQPQHF; CDR3 DNA: TGTGCCAGCAGTGACGGGACTCGAATCCAGCCCCAGCATTTT
V gene: TRBV12-5; D gene: TRBD1; J gene: TRBJ2-2; clone size: -; CDR3 protein: CASDGPGQGAPPGELFF; CDR3 DNA: TGTGCTAGTGACGGCCCTGGGCAGGGGGCGCCCCCCGGGGAGCTGTTTTTT
V gene: TRBV5-1; D gene: -; J gene: TRBJ1-2; clone size: -; CDR3 protein: CASSLDSKDYGYTF; CDR3 DNA: TGCGCCAGCAGCTTGGACTCCAAAGACTATGGCTACACCTTC
V gene: TRBV25-1; D gene: -; J gene: TRBJ1-4; clone size: -; CDR3 protein: CASTRASREKLFF; CDR3 DNA: TGTGCCAGCACGAGGGCGTCTCGTGAAAAACTGTTTTTT
V gene: TRBV6-5; D gene: TRBD2; J gene: TRBJ2-7; clone size: few; CDR3 protein: CASSYSSGGAHEQYF; CDR3 DNA: TGTGCCAGCAGTTACTCTAGCGGGGGGGCTCACGAGCAGTACTTC
V gene: TRBV6-5; D gene: TRBD1; J gene: TRBJ2-7; clone size: few; CDR3 protein: CASNRQGAYEQYF; CDR3 DNA: TGTGCCAGCAATAGACAGGGGGCCTACGAGCAGTACTTC
V gene: TRBV27; D gene: -; J gene: TRBJ2-7; clone size: -; CDR3 protein: CASRYSAQGFSEQYF; CDR3 DNA: TGTGCCAGCAGGTACTCCGCGCAGGGCTTTAGCGAGCAGTACTTC
V gene: TRBV5-5; D gene: TRBD2; J gene: TRBJ2-3; clone size: -; CDR3 protein: CASSLAGVGDTQYF; CDR3 DNA: TGTGCCAGCAGCTTAGCGGGGGTCGGAGATACGCAGTATTTT
V gene: TRBV27; D gene: TRBD1; J gene: TRBJ1-5; clone size: few; CDR3 protein: CASSLTISTGVNQPQHF; CDR3 DNA: TGTGCCAGCAGTTTAACCATCAGTACAGGGGTCAATCAGCCCCAGCATTTT
V gene: TRBV6-5; D gene: TRBD1; J gene: TRBJ1-2; clone size: -; CDR3 protein: CASSYSLGGYRGYTF; CDR3 DNA: TGTGCCAGCAGTTACTCTCTAGGGGGCTATCGGGGCTACACCTTC
V gene: TRBV19; D gene: -; J gene: TRBJ1-1; clone size: few; CDR3 protein: CASRGAEDTEAFF; CDR3 DNA: TGTGCCAGTAGAGGGGCTGAGGACACTGAAGCTTTCTTT
V gene: TRBV6-5; D gene: TRBD1; J gene: TRBJ1-2; clone size: few; CDR3 protein: CASSYSYRGVYGYTF; CDR3 DNA: TGTGCCAGCAGTTACTCCTACAGGGGCGTTTATGGCTACACCTTC
V gene: TRBV6-1; D gene: -; J gene: TRBJ1-1; clone size: -; CDR3 protein: CASSPRGGRDTEAFF; CDR3 DNA: TGTGCCAGCAGTCCCCGGGGGGGGAGGGACACTGAAGCTTTCTTT
V gene: TRBV5-1; D gene: -; J gene: TRBJ1-4; clone size: -; CDR3 protein: CASSLATFEKLFF; CDR3 DNA: TGCGCCAGCAGCTTGGCCACATTTGAAAAACTGTTTTTT
V gene: TRBV10-2; D gene: -; J gene: TRBJ2-1; clone size: -; CDR3 protein: CASSVPLQGNEQFF; CDR3 DNA: TGCGCCAGCAGTGTCCCTTTGCAGGGAAATGAGCAGTTCTTC
V gene: TRBV6-5; D gene: -; J gene: TRBJ1-2; clone size: -; CDR3 protein: CAGGAYGYTF; CDR3 DNA: TGTGCCGGAGGGGCCTATGGCTACACCTTC
V gene: TRBV2; D gene: TRBD1; J gene: TRBJ2-5; clone size: -; CDR3 protein: CASRATGAQETQYF; CDR3 DNA: TGTGCCAGCAGGGCAACAGGGGCCCAAGAGACCCAGTACTTC
V gene: TRBV7-9; D gene: -; J gene: TRBJ2-6; clone size: -; CDR3 protein: CASSFSLYHDKSRANVLTF; CDR3 DNA: TGTGCCAGCAGCTTTTCGTTATACCATGACAAAAGTCGGGCCAACGTCCTGACTTTC
V gene: TRBV2; D gene: TRBD1; J gene: TRBJ1-1; clone size: -; CDR3 protein: CASSIQGEAFF; CDR3 DNA: TGTGCCAGCAGCATACAGGGGGAAGCTTTCTTT
V gene: TRBV9; D gene: -; J gene: TRBJ1-2; clone size: once; CDR3 protein: CASSVDPGYGYTF; CDR3 DNA: TGTGCCAGCAGCGTGGATCCAGGCTATGGCTACACCTTC
V gene: TRBV2; D gene: -; J gene: TRBJ2-2; clone size: -; CDR3 protein: CASSGPGNTGELFF; CDR3 DNA: TGTGCCAGCAGTGGCCCCGGGAACACCGGGGAGCTGTTTTTT
V gene: TRBV6-6; D gene: -; J gene: TRBJ1-1; clone size: few; CDR3 protein: CASRATGSNTEAFF; CDR3 DNA: TGTGCCAGCAGAGCTACAGGGTCCAACACTGAAGCTTTCTTT
V gene: TRBV5-6; D gene: -; J gene: TRBJ1-2; clone size: -; CDR3 protein: CASSPPAVFGLGYGYTF; CDR3 DNA: TGTGCCAGCAGCCCCCCCGCGGTTTTTGGTTTGGGTTATGGCTACACCTTC
V gene: TRBV7-8; D gene: TRBD1; J gene: TRBJ2-3; clone size: -; CDR3 protein: CASSSGQGTDTQYF; CDR3 DNA: TGTGCCAGCAGTTCAGGACAGGGCACAGATACGCAGTATTTT
V gene: TRBV7-2; D gene: -; J gene: TRBJ2-7; clone size: -; CDR3 protein: CASSKGTTGEQYF; CDR3 DNA: TGTGCCAGCAGCAAAGGAACAACCGGGGAGCAGTACTTC
V gene: TRBV19; D gene: -; J gene: TRBJ2-7; clone size: -; CDR3 protein: CASSPQSSSYEQYF; CDR3 DNA: TGTGCCAGTAGTCCCCAGTCTAGCTCCTACGAGCAGTACTTC
V gene: TRBV30; D gene: -; J gene: TRBJ1-2; clone size: -; CDR3 protein: CAWSRAGRNGYTF; CDR3 DNA: TGTGCCTGGAGTAGGGCGGGGCGCAATGGCTACACCTTC
V gene: TRBV2; D gene: -; J gene: TRBJ2-7; clone size: few; CDR3 protein: CASSYRGRGTYEQYF; CDR3 DNA: TGTGCCAGCAGCTACCGGGGACGGGGGACCTACGAGCAGTACTTC
V gene: TRBV18; D gene: TRBD1; J gene: TRBJ2-5; clone size: -; CDR3 protein: CASSPIGTVETQYF; CDR3 DNA: TGTGCCAGCTCACCTATCGGGACAGTCGAGACCCAGTACTTC
V gene: TRBV30; D gene: TRBD1; J gene: TRBJ1-6; clone size: -; CDR3 protein: CAWSPPGQINSPLHF; CDR3 DNA: TGTGCCTGGAGTCCCCCGGGACAGATAAATTCACCCCTCCACTTT
V gene: TRBV4-2; D gene: TRBD1; J gene: TRBJ2-7; clone size: -; CDR3 protein: CASSQVSGQGTAEQYF; CDR3 DNA: TGTGCCAGCAGCCAAGTTTCGGGACAGGGTACAGCCGAGCAGTACTTC
V gene: TRBV27; D gene: -; J gene: TRBJ2-7; clone size: -; CDR3 protein: CASSLVGASSYEQYF; CDR3 DNA: TGTGCCAGCAGCCTTGTGGGAGCGAGCTCCTACGAGCAGTACTTC
V gene: TRBV19; D gene: TRBD1; J gene: TRBJ1-2; clone size: few; CDR3 protein: CASSKTGGQVNYGYTF; CDR3 DNA: TGTGCCAGTAGCAAAACAGGGGGCCAGGTTAACTATGGCTACACCTTC
V gene: TRBV7-8; D gene: -; J gene: TRBJ2-2; clone size: once; CDR3 protein: CASSLVFGGTLNTGELFF; CDR3 DNA: TGTGCCAGCAGCTTAGTGTTCGGCGGCACTCTTAACACCGGGGAGCTGTTTTTT
V gene: TRBV20-1; D gene: TRBD2; J gene: TRBJ2-7; clone size: few; CDR3 protein: CSVGGRYEQYF; CDR3 DNA: TGCAGTGTGGGGGGGAGGTACGAGCAGTACTTC
V gene: TRBV2; D gene: TRBD1; J gene: TRBJ1-2; clone size: few; CDR3 protein: CASSRDSLGYGYTF; CDR3 DNA: TGTGCCAGCAGCCGGGACAGCCTTGGCTATGGCTACACCTTC
V gene: TRBV19; D gene: TRBD1; J gene: TRBJ2-1; clone size: medium-sized; CDR3 protein: CASSPRTGGNEQFF; CDR3 DNA: TGTGCCAGTAGTCCCCGGACAGGGGGCAATGAGCAGTTCTTC
V gene: TRBV5-1; D gene: TRBD2; J gene: TRBJ2-5; clone size: -; CDR3 protein: CASSLAGTSGGETQYF; CDR3 DNA: TGCGCCAGCAGCTTGGCCGGGACTAGCGGGGGTGAGACCCAGTACTTC